The rows below give T cell receptor beta chains drawn from one sample of a study of regulatory T cells in long-lasting Graves disease. TCRdb recomputed calls from the multiplex PCR reads with MiXCR, one row per CDR3 protein. The table has about 470,000 distinct CDR3 sequences, under 25% seen once. The source material was peripheral blood mononuclear cells (PBMCs), sampled when the disease was refractory, from a patient treated with antithyroid drugs. Every receptor here comes from a female donor with Graves disease. The conserved cysteine and the conserved F or W are not part of the CDR3 here.

j_call	v_call	cdr3_aa
TRBJ1-2	TRBV6-5	ASSYSSGNGYT
TRBJ2-7	TRBV4-2	ASSQEKESYEQY
TRBJ2-7	TRBV3-1	ASSHSSGLATEQY
TRBJ1-1	TRBV4-1	ASRAFRGGKTEAF
TRBJ2-1	TRBV6-1	ASSSRGGTSGFYNEQF
TRBJ2-7	TRBV5-5	ASSQSPEQY
TRBJ2-7	TRBV5-1	ASSFSTSEGLQY
TRBJ1-1	TRBV7-6	ASSPRGLRTEAF
TRBJ2-7	TRBV19	ASSPGHTYEQY
TRBJ1-3	TRBV20-1	SARTQGSGNTIY
TRBJ2-2	TRBV10-3	AISEDGIGELF
TRBJ1-4	TRBV7-8	ASSRVLRWGATTNEKLF
TRBJ2-5	TRBV19	ASSTMEGLLYQETQY
TRBJ2-7	TRBV5-1	ASSLGVRRGGSSYEQY
TRBJ2-7	TRBV5-1	ASSLGGTDEQY
TRBJ2-4	TRBV7-2	ASSFQGEAKNIQY
TRBJ1-2	TRBV5-1	ASSPQAGYGYT
TRBJ2-3	TRBV6-1	ASSESGTGDTQY
TRBJ2-7	TRBV19	ASSITSLSYEQY
TRBJ1-2	TRBV11-2	ASSLVGRRDGYT
TRBJ1-1	TRBV29-1	SVESGAHTEAL
TRBJ2-7	TRBV6-2/TRBV6-3	ASSYSVDPREQY
TRBJ1-1	TRBV27	ASSSDRGADGAF
TRBJ2-7	TRBV2	ASSVEAAYEQY
TRBJ2-1	TRBV7-2	ASSLAGRVYNEQF
TRBJ2-2	TRBV11-3	ASSSGQVNTGELF
TRBJ1-5	TRBV28	ASSLKPGRKHQPQH
TRBJ2-2	TRBV11-2	ASSPDGANTGEPF
TRBJ1-6	TRBV5-1	ASSPRQGAGSPLH
TRBJ2-5	TRBV3-1	ASSQDLRPQETQY
TRBJ1-5	TRBV6-5	ASSYPRGGQPQH
TRBJ2-7	TRBV20-1	SARDRHWAGGPYYEQY
TRBJ2-3	TRBV2	ASSLSGDSTDTQY
TRBJ1-1	TRBV10-3	AIGQGRYEAF
TRBJ1-5	TRBV15	ATSRAKESQPQH
TRBJ2-7	TRBV20-1	SARDHWGGSYEQY
TRBJ1-1	TRBV5-1	ASSLVKGAHTEAF
TRBJ1-1	TRBV7-8	ASSGPIWGDKAAF
TRBJ1-1	TRBV27	ASSPHRQGWGNTEAF
TRBJ2-6	TRBV5-8	ASSLAFGRSKRSGANVLT
TRBJ1-3	TRBV2	ASMETRSGNTIY
TRBJ2-2	TRBV19	ATAGDTGELF
TRBJ2-2	TRBV19	ASMAPAGRTGELF
TRBJ1-1	TRBV5-1	ASSRDGAAGTEAF
TRBJ2-7	TRBV20-1	SARELAGGPYEQY
TRBJ1-5	TRBV7-2	ASSSSLGRSNQPQH